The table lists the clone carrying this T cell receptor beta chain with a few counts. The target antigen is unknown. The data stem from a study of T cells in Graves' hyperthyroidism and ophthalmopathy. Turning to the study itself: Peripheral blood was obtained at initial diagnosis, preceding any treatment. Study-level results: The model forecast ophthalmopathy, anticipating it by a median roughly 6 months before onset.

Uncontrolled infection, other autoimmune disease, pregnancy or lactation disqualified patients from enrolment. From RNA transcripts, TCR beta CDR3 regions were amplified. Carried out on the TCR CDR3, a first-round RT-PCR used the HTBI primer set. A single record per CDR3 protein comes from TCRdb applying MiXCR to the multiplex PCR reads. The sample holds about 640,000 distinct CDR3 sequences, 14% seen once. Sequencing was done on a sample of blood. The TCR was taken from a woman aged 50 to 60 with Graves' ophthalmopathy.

The chain's CDR3 is CATSDQRTGFTGELFF. In nucleotides, the CDR3 is TGTGCCACCAGTGATCAACGTACAGGGTTCACCGGGGAGCTGTTTTTT. The rearrangement links TRBV24-1 to TRBJ2-2, with D possibly matching TRBD1 (6 bases). Germline values: CDR1 KGHDR, CDR2 SFDVKD. This CDR3 comprises 16 residues. V was pared by 3 bases and J by 4 bases, with 14 bases between.